These 18 T cell receptor beta chains originate from one sample sequenced in a study of blood T cells in healthy people across ages. Alongside a J-beta primer mix, a sample-barcoded 5' primer served in a second PCR lasting 7 to 11 cycles. From the 5' RACE reads, TCRdb called clonotypes with MiXCR, one entry per CDR3 protein. The table includes about 930,000 distinct CDR3 sequences, around 29% detected once. This sample also belongs to another study, concerning T cells of mothers and their children.

The sequencing sample was made of blood. The receptors originated from a middle-aged woman in good health.

This chain's CDR3 is CASSRGGSGTGELFF. In nucleotides, the CDR3 is TGCGCCAGCAGCCGTGGGGGATCGGGCACCGGGGAGCTGTTTTTT. V gene TRBV5-1 combines with J gene TRBJ2-2, with D perhaps TRBD1 or TRBD2 (5 bases each). The CDR3 totals 15 residues. From germline, CDR1 is SGHRS and CDR2 YFSETQ. V was clipped by 4 bases and J by 4 bases, with 14 bases between them. The full variable domain, rest sourced from reference TRBV5-1 and TRBJ2-2, is KAGVTQTPRYLIKTRGQQVTLSCSPISGHRSVSWYQQTPGQGLQFLFEYFSETQRNKGNFPGRFSGRQFSNSRSEMNVSTLELGDSALYLCASSRGGSGTGELFFGEGSRLTVL.

This clonotype was counted many times. This chain uses TRBV29-1 with TRBJ2-1; a weak D match, TRBD1 (6 bases). The V and J ends lost 8 bases and 5 bases respectively, with 19 bases between them. CDR1 and CDR2 (germline): SQVTM, ANQGSEA. This CDR3 comprises 14 residues. The CDR3 here is CSSCTGLSNNEQFF. As DNA, the CDR3 is TGCAGCTCATGCACAGGGTTATCTAACAATGAGCAGTTCTTC.

V usage is TRBV10-1 and J usage is TRBJ2-4; no reliable D call. V lost 6 bases and J 8 bases, leaving 14 bases between the germline ends. CDR3 length: 13 amino acids. In germline, CDR1 is WNHNN, CDR2 SYGVQD (reference sequence). The CDR3: CASSEGPGDIQYF. The CDR3, as DNA: TGCGCCAGCAGCGAAGGGCCGGGTGACATTCAGTACTTC.

The table lists this clonotype with many counts. The chain is built from TRBV4-1 and TRBJ2-6; no clear D gene. The CDR3 spans 13 residues. Trimming removed 2 bases at V and 12 bases at J, with 11 bases between. Germline V gene data show CDR1 as MGHRA and CDR2 as YSYEKL. The CDR3: CASSQQAVSVLTF. The CDR3 DNA reads as TGCGCCAGCAGCCAACAGGCAGTAAGCGTCCTGACTTTC.

In its sample, this clonotype was seen a few times. The V call is TRBV5-6, the J call TRBJ2-2; 8 bases line up with TRBD1. V trimming: 4 bases; J trimming: 0 bases; junction bases outside the gene matches: 5. The CDR3 consists of 16 residues. The germline gives CDR1 SGHDT, CDR2 YYEEEE. This CDR3 is CASSIRTGPNTGELFF. The CDR3 DNA is TGTGCCAGCAGCATCCGGACAGGGCCGAACACCGGGGAGCTGTTTTTT. Filled out from reference TRBV5-6 and TRBJ2-2, the complete variable domain reads DAGVTQSPTHLIKTRGQQVTLRCSPKSGHDTVSWYQQALGQGPQFIFQYYEEEERQRGNFPDRFSGHQFPNYSSELNVNALLLGDSALYLCASSIRTGPNTGELFFGEGSRLTVL.

This clonotype has at least ten counts. This CDR3 reads CASRPRTNEKLFF. The CDR3 DNA reads as TGTGCCAGCAGGCCCCGCACTAATGAAAAACTGTTTTTT. The rearrangement links TRBV12-3 or TRBV12-4 to TRBJ1-4, with no clear D. Trimming pared 6 bases from V and 2 bases from J, leaving 7 bases between. This CDR3 is 13 amino acids long.

With respect to this clonotype: A read error may produce the germline difference seen at one junction end. This chain uses TRBV19 with TRBJ2-7, with D possibly TRBD2 on 5 matching bases. Germline V gene sequence: CDR1 LNHDA, CDR2 SQIVND (reference sequence). The CDR3 is 12 amino acids. CDR3 sequence reads: CVSIGESYEQYF. Here the CDR3 DNA reads TGTGTCAGTATTGGGGAGTCCTACGAGCAGTACTTC.

There are many counts of this clonotype. The chain couples TRBV5-1 to TRBJ1-1, with D unresolved. Germline CDR1 reads SGHRS; CDR2 reads YFSETQ. V was clipped by 7 bases and J by 11 bases, with 21 bases between them. The CDR3 runs 13 residues. Here the CDR3 DNA reads TGCGCCAGCGCCATGGAAGGTGCTGGCGTGGCTTTCTTT. Its translation: CASAMEGAGVAFF.

The chain links TRBV5-1 to TRBJ1-1; D is uncertain. The length of the CDR3 is 13 residues. Germline V gives CDR1 SGHRS, CDR2 YFSETQ. V lost 4 bases, J lost 6 bases, and 13 bases lay in between. In nucleotides, the CDR3 is TGCGCCAGCAGCATAACAACGGGCTCTGAAGCTTTCTTT. It translates to CASSITTGSEAFF.

The chain couples TRBV9 to TRBJ2-1; weak D call: TRBD2 (7 bases). V was clipped by 4 bases and J by 8 bases, with 16 bases between them. This CDR3 is built from 14 residues. The germline gives CDR1 SGDLS, CDR2 YYNGEE. This chain's CDR3 is CASSQLGGGDEQFF. CDR3 DNA: TGTGCCAGCAGCCAATTGGGGGGGGGCGATGAGCAGTTCTTC.

This sequence joins TRBV4-3 and TRBJ2-2, with D possibly TRBD2 on 5 matching bases. The CDR3 consists of 16 residues. Trimming cost V 1 base and J 3 bases, with 12 bases left between them. The V gene's germline CDR1 is LGHNA and CDR2 YSLEER. CDR3 amino acids: CASSQVVTIDTGELFF. Here the CDR3 DNA reads TGCGCCAGCAGCCAAGTCGTGACTATCGACACCGGGGAGCTGTTTTTT.

V is TRBV28 and J is TRBJ1-2; D gene unclear. The germline gives CDR1 MDHEN, CDR2 SYDVKM. There are 14 residues in the CDR3. With 6 bases removed from V and 5 bases from J, the gap between germline ends came to 16 bases. For the CDR3, the DNA is TGTGCCAGCAGGTCCCCCCGGGCTGGGTATGGCTACACCTTC. Encoded protein: CASRSPRAGYGYTF.

The chain uses TRBV20-1 and TRBJ2-7; D unclear. The germline V gene encodes CDR1 DFQATT and CDR2 SNEGSKA (reference sequence). The V end was cut by 4 bases, the J end by 0 bases, with 10 bases between. The CDR3 is 13 amino acids. The CDR3 spells CSAKAHSSYEQYF. DNA for the CDR3: TGCAGTGCTAAAGCCCACAGCTCCTACGAGCAGTACTTC.

This rearrangement joins TRBV7-3 to TRBJ1-1; D unresolved. Trimming shortened V by 5 bases and J by 3 bases, and 10 bases separated the two germline ends. The CDR3 is made up of 13 amino acids. Germline values: CDR1 SGHTA, CDR2 FQGTGA. CDR3 sequence (DNA): TGTGCCAGCAGCCCTCAAATTGACACTGAAGCTTTCTTT. Translated: CASSPQIDTEAFF.

The sample holds a few counts of this clonotype. A much bigger clone sits one base away, suggesting this may be a read error. This rearrangement joins TRBV29-1 to TRBJ1-2; 9 positions agree with TRBD1. V shed 7 bases, J shed 6 bases, and the junction held 6 bases outside the gene matches. Germline V gives CDR1 SQVTM, CDR2 ANQGSEA. The CDR3 is 12 amino acids. Here the CDR3 DNA reads TGCAGCGGCGAGACAGGGGGGAATGGCTACACCTTC. Translation gives CSGETGGNGYTF.

Points on this clonotype: Because the CDR3's place on the DNA is in doubt, the DNA is left out and the CDR3 is given as listed by TCRdb. The chain employs TRBV12-5 and TRBJ1-5; the D call of TRBD1 is as the table states it, not checked on the DNA. The V gene's germline CDR1 is LGHNT and CDR2 FRNRAP. With termini counted, the CDR3 has 12 amino acids. The CDR3 protein is CASGFGEGPQHF.

As to this clonotype: The junction departs from the called germline gene at one end, perhaps through a read error. The chain is built from TRBV7-7 and TRBJ1-2, with D possibly being TRBD1 (5 bases). CDR3 length: 15 residues. Germline CDR1 reads SSHAT; CDR2 reads FNYEAQ (reference sequence). The CDR3 sequence is CASSSRHRDGYGYTF. CDR3 DNA: TGTGCTAGCAGCTCTCGCCACCGGGACGGCTATGGCTACACCTTC.

The chain joins TRBV5-6 to TRBJ2-7; 8 positions match TRBD1. The tail of the sequence fits TRBJ2-5 better, so the J call may be wrong. CDR1 and CDR2 (germline): SGHDT, YYEEEE. This CDR3 is built from 14 residues. DNA for the CDR3: TGTGCCAGCAGCCGGACAGGGTCGACGGAGACCCAGTACTTC. This codes for CASSRTGSTETQYF.